The next 7 T cell receptor beta chains were all read from a single sample in a study of CD8 T cells in ankylosing spondylitis. Antigens of these TCRs are unknown. Study-wide points: It appeared that ankylosing spondylitis blood was characterized by a TCR beta motif of under ten highly homologous variants.

TCRdb re-called the 5' RACE reads with MiXCR, one entry per CDR3 protein. The sample lists under 450,000 distinct CDR3 sequences; under 20% were seen once. Sequenced: blood, either unsorted or a sorted T cell fraction (not recorded which). The receptor set was obtained from a male donor with ankylosing spondylitis.

This clonotype showed up many times. This chain links TRBV20-1 with TRBJ1-2; perhaps TRBD1 as D (6 bases). Germline V CDR1 and CDR2: DFQATT, SNEGSKA (reference sequence). The CDR3 length is 13 residues. Trimming shortened V by 3 bases and J by 8 bases, and 16 bases separated the two germline ends. The CDR3 nucleotides read TGCAGTGCTAGTTACTTGTCAGGGGAGGGCTACACCTTC. This sequence encodes CSASYLSGEGYTF.

The chain has TRBV20-1 and TRBJ1-6, with no clear D. The CDR3 length is 13 residues. CDR1 and CDR2 (germline): DFQATT, SNEGSKA (reference sequence). Trimming left V 0 bases short and J 9 bases short, with 9 bases between. CDR3 sequence reads: CSARDRGGSPLHF. CDR3 nucleotide sequence: TGCAGTGCTAGAGATCGCGGTGGTTCACCCCTCCACTTT.

This clonotype was observed a few times. This rearrangement joins TRBV7-3 to TRBJ2-1; TRBD2 matches 10 bases. Trimming at V came to 5 bases and at J to 2 bases, leaving 6 bases not matched to a gene. The CDR3 is made up of 16 amino acids. CDR1 is SGHTA and CDR2 is FQGTGA in the germline V gene. CDR3 sequence (DNA): TGTGCCAGCAGCACTGAGCGGGGGGGCCCCTACAATGAGCAGTTCTTC. This encodes CASSTERGGPYNEQFF.

The CDR3, as DNA: TGTGCCAGCAGTGTGGGGGGGCCACAGGATACGCAGTATTTT. This sequence encodes CASSVGGPQDTQYF. This chain joins TRBV6-1 and TRBJ2-3; possibly TRBD2 for D (7 bases). This CDR3 has 14 amino acids. Deletions cut 4 bases from V and 6 bases from J, with 14 bases between. Germline V lookup: CDR1 MNHNS, CDR2 SASEGT.

V is TRBV18 and J is TRBJ2-3; 9 nucleotides align to TRBD2. The CDR3 is 16 amino acids. Germline trimming cut 3 bases from V and 2 bases from J; bases unmatched to any gene: 6. CDR1 is KGHSH, CDR2 LQKENI, per germline. The CDR3 here is CASSPVAGDTTDTQYF. In nucleotides, the CDR3 is TGTGCCAGCTCACCCGTAGCGGGGGACACCACAGATACGCAGTATTTT.

This clonotype turned up a few times. V usage is TRBV12-3 or TRBV12-4 and J usage is TRBJ1-1, with D maybe TRBD1 (6 bases). The V end was cut by 3 bases, the J end by 5 bases, with 13 bases between. This CDR3 region has 14 residues. The CDR3 loop reads CASSFRGAYTEAFF. DNA for the CDR3: TGTGCCAGCAGTTTTCGGGGGGCTTATACTGAAGCTTTCTTT.

V usage is TRBV30 and J usage is TRBJ1-3, with 7 bases that match TRBD1. CDR3 length equals 14 residues. Germline V gives CDR1 GTSNPN, CDR2 SVGIG (reference sequence). The V gene end was trimmed by 4 bases and the J gene end by 2 bases; junction bases not matched to a gene: 5. The CDR3 DNA sequence: TGTGCCTGGACCTTCGACAGGGCTGGAAACACCATATATTTT. Amino acids: CAWTFDRAGNTIYF.